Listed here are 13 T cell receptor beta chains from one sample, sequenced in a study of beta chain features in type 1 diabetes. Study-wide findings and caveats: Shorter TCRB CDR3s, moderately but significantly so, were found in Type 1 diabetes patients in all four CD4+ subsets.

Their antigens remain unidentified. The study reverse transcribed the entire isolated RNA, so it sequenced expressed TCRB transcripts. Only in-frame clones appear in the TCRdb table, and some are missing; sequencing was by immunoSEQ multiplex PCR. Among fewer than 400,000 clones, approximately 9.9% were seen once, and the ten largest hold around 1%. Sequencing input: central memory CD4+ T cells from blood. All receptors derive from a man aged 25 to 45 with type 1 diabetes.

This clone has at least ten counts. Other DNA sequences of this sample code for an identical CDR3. The CDR3: CASSLSGDTQYF. For the CDR3, the DNA is TGTGCCAGCAGCTTGTCTGGAGATACGCAGTATTTT. This chain uses TRBV7-9 with TRBJ2-3; no reliable D call. Germline CDR1 and CDR2: SEHNR and FQNEAQ (reference sequence). The CDR3 is made up of 12 amino acids. Trimming cost V 3 bases and J 5 bases, with 6 bases left between them.

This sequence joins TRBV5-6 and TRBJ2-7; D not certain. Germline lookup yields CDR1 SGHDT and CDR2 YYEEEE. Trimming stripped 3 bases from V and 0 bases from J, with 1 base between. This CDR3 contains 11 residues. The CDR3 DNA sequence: TGTGCCAGCAGCTACTCCTACGAGCAGTACTTC. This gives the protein CASSYSYEQYF.

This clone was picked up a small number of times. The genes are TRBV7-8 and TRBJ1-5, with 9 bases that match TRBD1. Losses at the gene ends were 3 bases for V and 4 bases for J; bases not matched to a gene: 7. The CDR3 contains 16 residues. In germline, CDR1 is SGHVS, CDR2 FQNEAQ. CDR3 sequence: CASSFQGQGTNQPQHF. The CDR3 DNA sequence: TGTGCCAGCAGCTTTCAGGGACAGGGAACGAATCAGCCCCAGCATTTT.

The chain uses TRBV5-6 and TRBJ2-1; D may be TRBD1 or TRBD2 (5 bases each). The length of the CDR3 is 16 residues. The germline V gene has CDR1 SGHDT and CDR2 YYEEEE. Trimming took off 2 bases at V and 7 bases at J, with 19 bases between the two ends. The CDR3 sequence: CASSFPGPRLQNEQFF. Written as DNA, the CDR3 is TGTGCCAGCAGCTTTCCGGGGCCAAGACTACAGAATGAGCAGTTCTTC.

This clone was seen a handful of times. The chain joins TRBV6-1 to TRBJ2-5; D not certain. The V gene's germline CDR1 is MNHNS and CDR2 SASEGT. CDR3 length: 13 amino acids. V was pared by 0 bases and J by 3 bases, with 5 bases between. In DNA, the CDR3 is TGTGCCAGCAGTGAAGCAAAAAAAGAGACCCAGTACTTC. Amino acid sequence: CASSEAKKETQYF.

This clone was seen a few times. CDR3 sequence: CASSLRAGESNEQFF. The CDR3 DNA is TGTGCCAGTAGCCTCCGGGCCGGGGAGTCCAATGAGCAGTTCTTC. The V call is TRBV19, the J call TRBJ2-1; TRBD2 might be the D (5 bases). CDR3 length: 15 residues. Trimming took 6 bases from V and 6 from J, leaving 18 bases between them. Germline CDR1 and CDR2: LNHDA and SQIVND (reference sequence).

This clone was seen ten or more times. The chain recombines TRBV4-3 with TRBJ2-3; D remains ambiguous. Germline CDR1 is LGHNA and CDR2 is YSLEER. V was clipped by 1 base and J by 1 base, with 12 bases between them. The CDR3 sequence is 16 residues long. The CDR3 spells CASSQVAVRRTDTQYF. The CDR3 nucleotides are TGCGCCAGCAGCCAAGTGGCAGTACGCCGCACAGATACGCAGTATTTT.

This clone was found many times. This chain's CDR3 is CAWSVGGEAGYTF. The CDR3 nucleotides are TGTGCCTGGAGTGTAGGGGGGGAGGCTGGCTACACCTTC. V and J are TRBV30 and TRBJ1-2, with D tentatively TRBD1 (6 bases). Deletions cut 0 bases from V and 7 bases from J, with 12 bases between. The CDR3 runs to 13 residues. CDR1 GTSNPN and CDR2 SVGIG come from the germline V gene (reference sequence).

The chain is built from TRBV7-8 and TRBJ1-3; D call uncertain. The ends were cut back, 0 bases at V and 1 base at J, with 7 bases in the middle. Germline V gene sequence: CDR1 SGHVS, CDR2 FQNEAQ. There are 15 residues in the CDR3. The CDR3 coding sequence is TGTGCCAGCAGCTTAGCGACGGATTCTGGAAACACCATATATTTT. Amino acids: CASSLATDSGNTIYF.

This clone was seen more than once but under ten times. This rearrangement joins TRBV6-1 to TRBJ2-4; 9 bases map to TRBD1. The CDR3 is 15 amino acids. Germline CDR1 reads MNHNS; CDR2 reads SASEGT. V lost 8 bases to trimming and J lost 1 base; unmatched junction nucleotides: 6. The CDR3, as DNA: TGTGCCAGCTGCAACAGGGGGCAGGCCAAAAACATTCAGTACTTC. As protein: CASCNRGQAKNIQYF.

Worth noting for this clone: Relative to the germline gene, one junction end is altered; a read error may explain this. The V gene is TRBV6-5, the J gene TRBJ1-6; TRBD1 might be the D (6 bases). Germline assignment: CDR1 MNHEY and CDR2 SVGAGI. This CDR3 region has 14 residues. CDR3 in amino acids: CASSSTLGASALHF. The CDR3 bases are TGTGCCAGCAGTTCTACCCTGGGGGCTTCAGCCCTCCACTTT.

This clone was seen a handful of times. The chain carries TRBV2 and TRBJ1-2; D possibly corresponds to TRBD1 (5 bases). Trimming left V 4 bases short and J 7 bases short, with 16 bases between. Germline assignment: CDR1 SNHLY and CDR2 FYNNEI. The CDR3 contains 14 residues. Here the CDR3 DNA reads TGTGCCAGCAGTGTGTCCGCGGACAATGGTGGCTACACCTTC. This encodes CASSVSADNGGYTF.

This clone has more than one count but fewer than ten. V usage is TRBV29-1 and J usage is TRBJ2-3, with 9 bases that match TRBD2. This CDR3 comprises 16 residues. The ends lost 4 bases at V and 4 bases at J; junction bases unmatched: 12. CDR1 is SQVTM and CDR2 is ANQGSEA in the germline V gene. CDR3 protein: CSVGKMLAGLSDTQYF. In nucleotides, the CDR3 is TGCAGCGTTGGGAAGATGCTAGCGGGACTATCAGATACGCAGTATTTT.